These T cell receptor beta chains were read from a single sample in a study of T cells in tumors after PD-1 blockade. Measured with immunoSEQ multiplex PCR; TCRdb has only the in-frame clones, and not every one. The sample has 4,000 to 5,000 clones, about 63% seen once. Specimen: tumor tissue, collected after anti-PD-1 treatment. The source of these receptors is a human donor with basal cell carcinoma. Both conserved end residues are part of each CDR3. The D gene is left open where the match is weak. A clone size is listed for some rows: how often the clone was seen (once, few, many), or a class if it is expanded.

d_gene | j_gene | v_gene | abundance | CDR3nt | CDR3aa
. | TRBJ2-1 | TRBV18 | . | TGTGCCAGCTCACGGGCAGCGGTACCATACAATGAGCAGTTCTTC | CASSRAAVPYNEQFF
TRBD1 | TRBJ1-4 | TRBV30 | . | TGTGCCTGGTCCCCGGGGACAGGGAACGGAAAACTGTTTTTT | CAWSPGTGNGKLFF
. | TRBJ2-1 | TRBV19 | . | TGTGCCAGCTCGGGACTCAACAATGAGCAGTTCTTC | CASSGLNNEQFF
TRBD1 | TRBJ2-7 | TRBV27 | once | TGTGCCAGCAGTCCCCGGACAGGGGGATTCTCCTACGAGCAGTACTTC | CASSPRTGGFSYEQYF
TRBD2 | TRBJ2-1 | TRBV6-2/TRBV6-3 | . | TGTGCCAGCAGTTACTCGACTAGCGGCATCTATGAGCAGTTCTTC | CASSYSTSGIYEQFF
. | TRBJ1-2 | TRBV2 | . | TGTGCCAGCAGTGAATTCCCCATCGGTGGTTTTTTTGTCACCCCGTATGGCTACACCTTC | CASSEFPIGGFFVTPYGYTF
. | TRBJ2-1 | TRBV11-1 | . | TGTGCCAGCAGCCCGCGTAGCGGACCATCCTACAATGAGCAGTTCTTC | CASSPRSGPSYNEQFF
TRBD1 | TRBJ2-7 | TRBV5-5 | . | TGTGCCAGCAGCCCAACCGGGACAGGGTTGCGCGAGCAGTACTTC | CASSPTGTGLREQYF
TRBD1 | TRBJ1-4 | TRBV27 | . | TGTGCCAGCAGTCAATCACAGGGGGCGGACGAAAAACTGTTTTTT | CASSQSQGADEKLFF
TRBD1 | TRBJ1-2 | TRBV6-5 | . | TGTGCCAGCAGTTACCTGGGACAGTTCTATGGCTACACCTTC | CASSYLGQFYGYTF
. | TRBJ1-2 | TRBV5-5 | few | TGTGCCAGCACCCTAGGGCAGCTGGACTATGGCTACACCTTC | CASTLGQLDYGYTF
. | TRBJ1-2 | TRBV30 | . | TGTGCCTGGAGTCCGGGACCGGGTATTGGCTACACCTTC | CAWSPGPGIGYTF
. | TRBJ2-7 | TRBV2 | . | TGTGCCGCACGTGGGGGAAACTACGAGCAGTACTTC | CAARGGNYEQYF
TRBD2 | TRBJ2-7 | TRBV14 | few | TGTGCCAGCAGCCAACAAGCGGGAGGGCCAGGCAACGAGCAGTACTTC | CASSQQAGGPGNEQYF
. | TRBJ2-3 | TRBV5-1 | . | TGCGCCAGCAGGCAAGCCCTTGGGGATTTGGGGCAGTATTTT | CASRQALGDLGQYF
. | TRBJ2-2 | TRBV5-6 | few | TGTGCCAGCAGCTTAAAAGGGGCGGGGAACACCGGGGAGCTGTTTTTT | CASSLKGAGNTGELFF
. | TRBJ2-3 | TRBV5-1 | once | TGCGCCAGCAGCTGGTTAGATACGCAGTATTTT | CASSWLDTQYF
. | TRBJ2-2 | TRBV9 | . | TGTGCCAGCGGGACGGAACAGACCGGGGAGCTGTTTTTT | CASGTEQTGELFF
TRBD1 | TRBJ1-2 | TRBV5-4 | . | TGTGCCAGCAGCTCATCAGGGGGCGTCTACTATGGCTACACCTTC | CASSSSGGVYYGYTF
TRBD1 | TRBJ1-6 | TRBV28 | large | TGTGCCAGCAATGGACAGGGGGGGTACAATTCACCCCTCCACTTT | CASNGQGGYNSPLHF
. | TRBJ1-3 | TRBV28 | few | TGTGCCAGCAGGCCCCCAGGGTTAGAACACACCATATATTTT | CASRPPGLEHTIYF
. | TRBJ2-5 | TRBV6-5 | few | TGTGCCAGCAGTTACGATCGCGCAGAGTTTGGGGAGACCCAGTACTTC | CASSYDRAEFGETQYF
TRBD2 | TRBJ2-5 | TRBV3-1/TRBV3-2 | . | TGTGCCAGCAGCCAAGAGCTCCCGGGGACTAGCGGGAGTTTCGAGACCCAGTACTTC | CASSQELPGTSGSFETQYF
TRBD2 | TRBJ2-5 | TRBV6-1 | . | TGTGCCAGCAGTGAACTAGCGGGAGGGCCAGAGACCCAGTACTTC | CASSELAGGPETQYF
. | TRBJ2-3 | TRBV7-3 | . | TGTGCCAGCAGCTCCAAACCCACAGATACGCAGTATTTT | CASSSKPTDTQYF
. | TRBJ2-7 | TRBV5-5 | . | TGTGCCAGCAGCTCGGGGGACGGGAGAGTCTACGAGCAGTACTTC | CASSSGDGRVYEQYF
TRBD1 | TRBJ1-2 | TRBV7-9 | . | TGTGCCAGCAGCCCCCTGACAGGGAACTATTGGGGCTACACCTTC | CASSPLTGNYWGYTF
. | TRBJ2-3 | TRBV5-4 | . | TGTGCCAGCAGACCAGCAGGGACCCATCCCACAGATACGCAGTATTTT | CASRPAGTHPTDTQYF
. | TRBJ2-5 | TRBV14 | . | TGTGCCAGCAGCCAAGATGTGTCTGGCGGCGGGACCCAGTACTTC | CASSQDVSGGGTQYF
TRBD1 | TRBJ1-2 | TRBV4-2 | few | TGTGCCAGCAGCCAACAGACAGGGGAGGGCTACACCTTC | CASSQQTGEGYTF
. | TRBJ1-4 | TRBV5-1 | . | TGCGCCAGCAGCACCGCAGGGACCATGAATGAAAAACTGTTTTTT | CASSTAGTMNEKLFF
. | TRBJ2-1 | TRBV4-3 | . | TGCGCCAGCAGCCAAGATCCGCAGGGGAGCTCCTACAATGAGCAGTTCTTC | CASSQDPQGSSYNEQFF